Below are 2 T cell receptor beta chains sequenced from a single sample in a study of blood T cell repertoires in COVID-19. The assay was immunoSEQ multiplex PCR, and TCRdb's table has in-frame clones only and misses some. This table has about half a million clones, roughly nine tenths appearing once. The sample taken for sequencing was PBMCs or T cells enriched from blood (not recorded which). The receptors stem from a woman aged 55-69 years who had recovered from COVID-19.

This rearrangement joins TRBV4-2 to TRBJ2-7; 7 bases match TRBD1. This CDR3 has 15 amino acids. V gave up 0 bases and J gave up 6 bases; unmatched junction bases: 8. Germline V gene sequence: CDR1 LGHNA, CDR2 YNFKEQ. CDR3: CASSQEIGAGGEQYF. In DNA form, the CDR3 reads TGTGCCAGCAGCCAAGAAATAGGGGCAGGGGGCGAGCAGTACTTC.

This clone was detected once. The V gene is TRBV11-3, the J gene TRBJ2-1; perhaps TRBD1 as D (5 bases). The V end was cut by 3 bases, the J end by 2 bases, with 11 bases between. The CDR3 is made up of 15 amino acids. Germline V gene sequence: CDR1 SGHNT, CDR2 YENEEA. CDR3 bases: TGTGCCAGCAGCTTGGACGGACAAGCCTACAATGAGCAGTTCTTC. This sequence encodes CASSLDGQAYNEQFF.